A selection of T cell receptor beta chains follows, all from one sample in a study of control samples from healthy donors and cancer patients. Sequencing was performed with immunoSEQ multiplex PCR; in TCRdb, only in-frame clones are kept and a portion is missing. Of fewer than 200,000 clones listed, roughly 93% are singletons. Input material: blood. All receptors derive from an older woman in good health. The CDR3 runs from the conserved cysteine through the conserved F or W. Each record gives: clone size, J gene, D gene, V gene, CDR3 protein, CDR3 DNA. The D gene is left open where the match is weak. Clone size, where shown, is once, few, many, or a class for clones that have expanded.

clone_size: .
j_call: TRBJ2-7
d_call: TRBD2
v_call: TRBV9
cdr3_aa: CASSVGGRGYEQYF
cdr3_nt: TGTGCCAGCAGCGTAGGGGGGAGGGGCTACGAGCAGTACTTC

clone_size: .
j_call: TRBJ1-5
d_call: TRBD1
v_call: TRBV2
cdr3_aa: CASRRSQGAGSNQPQHF
cdr3_nt: TGTGCCAGCCGGAGGTCCCAGGGGGCGGGGAGCAATCAGCCCCAGCATTTT

clone_size: .
j_call: TRBJ1-3
d_call: .
v_call: TRBV4-3
cdr3_aa: CASSQEMEAALEGGNTIYF
cdr3_nt: TGCGCCAGCAGCCAAGAAATGGAGGCAGCTCTTGAGGGGGGAAACACCATATATTTT

clone_size: once
j_call: TRBJ1-6
d_call: .
v_call: TRBV2
cdr3_aa: CASSELARRGLGSPLHF
cdr3_nt: TGTGCCAGCAGTGAACTCGCGCGCAGGGGCTTGGGATCACCCCTCCACTTT

clone_size: .
j_call: TRBJ2-2
d_call: TRBD2
v_call: TRBV3-1/TRBV3-2
cdr3_aa: CASTSGGPAELFF
cdr3_nt: TGTGCCAGCACTAGCGGGGGGCCCGCGGAGCTGTTTTTT

clone_size: once
j_call: TRBJ1-2
d_call: TRBD1
v_call: TRBV18
cdr3_aa: CASSPFAGQGGYGYTF
cdr3_nt: TGTGCCAGCTCACCATTCGCGGGACAGGGGGGCTATGGCTACACCTTC

clone_size: once
j_call: TRBJ1-1
d_call: .
v_call: TRBV12-3/TRBV12-4
cdr3_aa: CASSLGLVTEAFF
cdr3_nt: TGTGCCAGCAGTTTAGGACTGGTCACTGAAGCTTTCTTT

clone_size: .
j_call: TRBJ1-4
d_call: .
v_call: TRBV12-5
cdr3_aa: CASGLGVSGGEKLFF
cdr3_nt: TGTGCTAGTGGTTTGGGGGTTTCGGGAGGGGAAAAACTGTTTTTT

clone_size: .
j_call: TRBJ1-1
d_call: .
v_call: TRBV9
cdr3_aa: CASSVDTGRNTEAFF
cdr3_nt: TGTGCCAGCAGCGTAGATACAGGCCGGAACACTGAAGCTTTCTTT

clone_size: .
j_call: TRBJ1-6
d_call: .
v_call: TRBV20-1
cdr3_aa: CSAGSGAPLHF
cdr3_nt: TGCAGTGCTGGGTCGGGTGCACCCCTCCACTTT

clone_size: .
j_call: TRBJ2-7
d_call: .
v_call: TRBV19
cdr3_aa: CASITPRGCSNEQYF
cdr3_nt: TGTGCCAGTATCACCCCGAGAGGTTGTTCCAACGAGCAGTACTTC

clone_size: .
j_call: TRBJ2-3
d_call: TRBD2
v_call: TRBV6-2/TRBV6-3
cdr3_aa: CASSYISRAGGPTDTQYF
cdr3_nt: TGTGCCAGCAGTTACATAAGCCGGGCGGGGGGGCCGACAGATACGCAGTATTTT

clone_size: .
j_call: TRBJ2-7
d_call: .
v_call: TRBV11-2
cdr3_aa: CASSLDPGNEQYF
cdr3_nt: TGTGCCAGCAGCTTAGATCCCGGAAACGAGCAGTACTTC

clone_size: .
j_call: TRBJ1-1
d_call: .
v_call: TRBV11-1
cdr3_aa: CASSLEGFWTTRAFF
cdr3_nt: TGTGCCAGCAGCTTAGAGGGATTCTGGACCACTAGAGCTTTCTTT

clone_size: .
j_call: TRBJ2-3
d_call: .
v_call: TRBV19
cdr3_aa: CASKGAGETDTQYF
cdr3_nt: TGTGCCAGTAAGGGGGCGGGGGAGACAGATACGCAGTATTTT

clone_size: .
j_call: TRBJ2-7
d_call: TRBD1
v_call: TRBV30
cdr3_aa: CAWSVQGIPYEQYF
cdr3_nt: TGTGCCTGGAGTGTACAGGGGATACCCTACGAGCAGTACTTC

clone_size: .
j_call: TRBJ1-5
d_call: .
v_call: TRBV7-9
cdr3_aa: CASSLDTLLNQPQHF
cdr3_nt: TGTGCCAGCAGCTTGGACACCTTACTCAATCAGCCCCAGCATTTT

clone_size: once
j_call: TRBJ2-2
d_call: .
v_call: TRBV4-2
cdr3_aa: CASSQGSTSGELFF
cdr3_nt: TGTGCCAGCAGCCAAGGTTCTACGTCCGGGGAGCTGTTTTTT

clone_size: few
j_call: TRBJ2-6
d_call: .
v_call: TRBV14
cdr3_aa: CASTKGGAGANVLTF
cdr3_nt: TGTGCCAGCACCAAGGGGGGGGCTGGGGCCAACGTCCTGACTTTC

clone_size: once
j_call: TRBJ2-7
d_call: .
v_call: TRBV7-3
cdr3_aa: CASSWAGEGPYEQYF
cdr3_nt: TGTGCCAGCAGCTGGGCAGGGGAGGGCCCCTACGAGCAGTACTTC

clone_size: .
j_call: TRBJ1-6
d_call: TRBD1
v_call: TRBV19
cdr3_aa: CASSKTGISSYNSPLHF
cdr3_nt: TGTGCCAGTAGTAAGACAGGGATCAGCTCCTATAATTCACCCCTCCACTTT

clone_size: .
j_call: TRBJ1-3
d_call: .
v_call: TRBV5-6
cdr3_aa: CASSQRPGNTIYF
cdr3_nt: TGTGCCAGCAGCCAACGACCTGGAAACACCATATATTTT

clone_size: once
j_call: TRBJ2-4
d_call: .
v_call: TRBV7-2
cdr3_aa: CASSLAPQLGKNIQYF
cdr3_nt: TGTGCCAGCAGCTTAGCCCCCCAGCTTGGCAAAAACATTCAGTACTTC

clone_size: .
j_call: TRBJ1-5
d_call: .
v_call: TRBV2
cdr3_aa: CASSEAGQGRQPQHF
cdr3_nt: TGTGCCAGCAGTGAAGCTGGGCAGGGGAGGCAGCCCCAGCATTTT

clone_size: .
j_call: TRBJ2-1
d_call: TRBD1
v_call: TRBV5-1
cdr3_aa: CASSSGTVTAPWQFF
cdr3_nt: TGCGCCAGCAGCTCCGGGACAGTGACCGCCCCGTGGCAGTTCTTC

clone_size: .
j_call: TRBJ1-2
d_call: .
v_call: TRBV2
cdr3_aa: CASSDPEGYGYTF
cdr3_nt: TGTGCCAGCAGTGATCCAGAGGGCTATGGCTACACCTTC